This T cell receptor beta chain was captured in a study of T cells in tumors after PD-1 blockade (dated by TCRdb to the late 2010s). Regarding the study in general: Patients were excluded if they had prior checkpoint blockade, use of systemic immunosuppressants, or recent radiotherapy or other anti-cancer therapy within 4 weeks. Using site-matched tumors from BCC or SCC patients sampled before and after anti-PD-1 therapy, the study carried out paired single-cell RNA and TCR sequencing. Peripheral blood samples averaged around 110,000 TCR templates (range roughly 24,679-270,000) and 35,000 to 40,000 unique clonotypes. Pembrolizumab 200 mg every 3 weeks or cemiplimab 350 mg every 2 weeks was administered to patients. A subset of patients also received ongoing daily vismodegib 150 mg during anti-PD-1 treatment. To compare clonotypes in blood and tumor, bulk TCR sequencing was done on around 9 peripheral blood samples taken from roughly five patients. Clinical response was assessed using RECIST version 1.1.

General study outcomes and caveats: Around two fifths of the TCR clonotypes from tumors also showed up in blood, and some novel exhausted tumor clones were present in pre-treatment blood, which suggests peripheral recruitment. The source of novel T cell clones was not identified and could include lymphoid organs or rare unexpanded clones within the tumor or its periphery.

Measured from the cysteine to the phenylalanine, the CDR3 is 16 residues long. Only the CDR3 DNA is retained, 48 bases long and in frame from the first base. The CDR1 and CDR2 encoded by the germline V gene are MGHRA and YSYEKL. Here V drops 4 bases and J drops 6 bases, and the junction holds 10 bases not matched to any gene. A remark on this clone: The antigen it recognizes is unknown. Base qualities are missing; no much larger clone stands one base away.

Genomic DNA extracted from tumor biopsies or peripheral blood was used for bulk TCRbeta sequencing, with input ranging from about 550 ng to 6,004 ng. Every patient had histologically proven advanced or metastatic basal or squamous cell carcinoma and was a poor candidate for surgical resection. Of the roughly 12 patients in the basal cell carcinoma cohort, several underwent bulk tumor TCR sequencing. Deep TCRbeta sequencing was performed with the immunoSEQ platform. On the authors' methods: For further analysis, only productive rearrangements were exported out of the immunoSEQ Analyzer. T cell phenotypes were assigned to bulk TCRbeta clonotypes by matching to single-cell RNA+TCR-seq clones sharing the same TCRbeta sequence. Clone enrichment in tumor was computed as tumor frequency divided by PBMC frequency from bulk TCR sequencing. GLIPH was used to sort TCRs into specificity groups, which are clusters of distinct TCRs that likely recognize common antigens through shared CDR3 motifs. Entries here come from immuneACCESS through TCRdb and include only in-frame sequences with V and J called. Some clones fail to appear in such tables; in the studies checked, an unresolved V gene covers under half of the shortfall, and the cause of the remainder is unknown. V, J and clone size were drawn from that table, and D and trimming were deduced from the DNA. A total of tens of thousands of clones appear in this sample, more than 60% of them only once. The ten biggest clones cover about 9.3% of the sample.

This TCR was recovered from a human donor with advanced basal cell or squamous cell carcinoma (not recorded which). The sequence links TRBV4-1 to TRBJ1-1, with 11 bases in between that match TRBD1. The input for sequencing was PBMCs, taken before anti-PD-1 therapy. CDR3 protein: CASSPEDRGRAAEAFF. The DNA reads as follows: TGCGCCAGCAGCCCCGAGGACAGGGGGCGCGCGGCTGAAGCTTTCTTT.